This TCR beta chain derives from a study of OX40 agonist ivuxolimab in advanced cancers. V gave up 4 bases and J gave up 6 bases, with 10 bases separating them. The CDR3 contains 13 residues. From germline, CDR1 is SGHDN and CDR2 FVKESK. This clone was detected a few times. Method: immunoSEQ multiplex PCR; TCRdb's copy keeps in-frame clones and lacks some. Of under 80,000 clones detected, around 90% appear once; the ten largest clones hold around 2.2%. The chain is built from TRBV14 and TRBJ1-5; D is perhaps TRBD1 (5 bases). This specimen consisted of CD4+ or CD8+ T cells sorted from blood, obtained in a trial of the OX40 agonist ivuxolimab. The receptor's source is an adult with an advanced solid tumor such as melanoma, head and neck, liver or kidney cancer. The CDR3 DNA reads TGTGCCAGCAGCCCGGGACCCGGTCAGCCCCAGCATTTT. Translated, it gives CASSPGPGQPQHF. The full variable domain, with the rest looked up from reference TRBV14 and TRBJ1-5, is EAGVTQFPSHSVIEKGQTVTLRCDPISGHDNLYWYRRVMGKEIKFLLHFVKESKQDESGMPNNRFLAERTGGTYSTLKVQPAELEDSGVYFCASSPGPGQPQHFGDGTRLSIL.